This T cell receptor beta chain was sequenced for a study of identical twins. This clonotype was counted many times. TCRdb processed the 5' RACE reads anew with MiXCR; each CDR3 protein has one entry. The sample shows about 920,000 distinct CDR3 sequences, 12% of them seen only once. These data were likewise used in another study, on yellow fever vaccine responses in identical twins.

The sequenced sample was PBMCs. The TCR originated in a woman aged 18-30 years in good health.

The CDR3 reads CASSQELSNTEAFF. The DNA for the CDR3 is TGCGCCAGCAGCCAAGAGTTAAGCAACACTGAAGCTTTCTTT. The chain carries TRBV4-1 and TRBJ1-1; D unresolved. V shed 0 bases and J shed 2 bases, with 7 bases lying between them. CDR3 size: 14 residues. Germline CDR1 MGHRA, CDR2 YSYEKL.